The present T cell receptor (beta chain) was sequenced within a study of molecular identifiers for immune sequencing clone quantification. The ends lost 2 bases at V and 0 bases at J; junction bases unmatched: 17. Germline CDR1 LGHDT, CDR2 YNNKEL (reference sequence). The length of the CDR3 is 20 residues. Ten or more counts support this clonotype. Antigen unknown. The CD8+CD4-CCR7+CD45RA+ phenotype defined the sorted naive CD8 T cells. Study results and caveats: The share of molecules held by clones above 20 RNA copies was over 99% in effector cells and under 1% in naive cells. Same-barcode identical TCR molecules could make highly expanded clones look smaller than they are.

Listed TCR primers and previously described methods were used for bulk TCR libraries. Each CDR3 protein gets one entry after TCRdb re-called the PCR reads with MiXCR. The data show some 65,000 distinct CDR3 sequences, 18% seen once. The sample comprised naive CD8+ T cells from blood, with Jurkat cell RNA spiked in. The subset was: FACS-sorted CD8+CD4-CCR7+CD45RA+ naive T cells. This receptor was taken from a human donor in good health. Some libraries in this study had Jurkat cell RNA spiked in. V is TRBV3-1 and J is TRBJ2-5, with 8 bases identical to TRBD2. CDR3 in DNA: TGTGCCAGCAGCCAAACTCCGGGACTAGATTCTTTCGGATACCAAGAGACCCAGTACTTC. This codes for CASSQTPGLDSFGYQETQYF.